A selection of T cell receptor beta chains follows, all from one sample in a study of CD8 T cells in Susac syndrome. TCRdb recomputed calls from the immunoSEQ multiplex PCR reads with MiXCR, one row per CDR3 protein. Of about 280,000 distinct CDR3 sequences listed, approximately 81% were seen once; the top ten hold over 0.1%. Sequencing was done on a sample of CD8+ T cells from PBMCs. The receptors here all came from a human donor with multiple sclerosis. The CDR3 runs from the conserved cysteine through the conserved F or W. The order of the fields is J gene, V gene, CDR3 protein.

j_call: TRBJ2-7
v_call: TRBV7-8
cdr3_aa: CASSLGRQGASYEQYF

j_call: TRBJ2-5
v_call: TRBV4-1
cdr3_aa: CASSQSTGRGETQYF

j_call: TRBJ1-3
v_call: TRBV4-1
cdr3_aa: CASSQVSGRSGNTIYF

j_call: TRBJ1-1
v_call: TRBV9
cdr3_aa: CASSSRGGQTGTTEAFF

j_call: TRBJ2-1
v_call: TRBV28
cdr3_aa: CASRAQGAPAHEQFF

j_call: TRBJ1-2
v_call: TRBV9
cdr3_aa: CASSPSGPSVYTF

j_call: TRBJ2-3
v_call: TRBV9
cdr3_aa: CASGPRAGGGTDTQYF

j_call: TRBJ1-1
v_call: TRBV28
cdr3_aa: CASSPPWTDMNTEAFF

j_call: TRBJ2-7
v_call: TRBV2
cdr3_aa: CASSELGTSGLNYEQYF

j_call: TRBJ2-1
v_call: TRBV21-1
cdr3_aa: CASSPPRSGVGRGEQFF

j_call: TRBJ2-7
v_call: TRBV4-1
cdr3_aa: CASSQGGAGGSYEQYF

j_call: TRBJ2-5
v_call: TRBV27
cdr3_aa: CASSDSGSWETQYF

j_call: TRBJ2-3
v_call: TRBV4-1
cdr3_aa: CASSQGRGPDTQYF

j_call: TRBJ2-5
v_call: TRBV4-1
cdr3_aa: CASSQAQTSYRGRETQYF

j_call: TRBJ2-2
v_call: TRBV7-9
cdr3_aa: CASSLRSAENTGELFF

j_call: TRBJ2-2
v_call: TRBV11-1
cdr3_aa: CASSNWMLESTGELFF

j_call: TRBJ2-7
v_call: TRBV28
cdr3_aa: CASSVPLEGEGFPYEQYF

j_call: TRBJ2-2
v_call: TRBV6-1
cdr3_aa: CASSKGLASRGDTGELFF

j_call: TRBJ1-2
v_call: TRBV27
cdr3_aa: CASRSRVGGYTF

j_call: TRBJ1-6
v_call: TRBV7-2
cdr3_aa: CASVARWSNSPLHF

j_call: TRBJ2-3
v_call: TRBV6-5
cdr3_aa: CASSYPGLAANTDTQYF

j_call: TRBJ1-3
v_call: TRBV4-2
cdr3_aa: CASSQKQGAGNTIYF

j_call: TRBJ2-1
v_call: TRBV27
cdr3_aa: CASSPRMGNEQFF

j_call: TRBJ2-5
v_call: TRBV12-3/TRBV12-4
cdr3_aa: CASSPPGQKETQYF

j_call: TRBJ2-5
v_call: TRBV27
cdr3_aa: CASRTPQETQYF

j_call: TRBJ2-7
v_call: TRBV6-5
cdr3_aa: CASSYDTISPYEQYF

j_call: TRBJ1-2
v_call: TRBV5-1
cdr3_aa: CASRPGQVISGYTF

j_call: TRBJ2-7
v_call: TRBV20-1
cdr3_aa: CSARDGRSGVGYEQYF

j_call: TRBJ2-4
v_call: TRBV27
cdr3_aa: CASSLGQQYIQYF

j_call: TRBJ1-2
v_call: TRBV28
cdr3_aa: CASSFKGGGSYGYTF

j_call: TRBJ2-1
v_call: TRBV27
cdr3_aa: CASSPGLTYNEQFF

j_call: TRBJ1-4
v_call: TRBV5-5
cdr3_aa: CASSNRDRLPPNEKLFF

j_call: TRBJ2-1
v_call: TRBV7-8
cdr3_aa: CASSLGIDNEQFF

j_call: TRBJ1-4
v_call: TRBV20-1
cdr3_aa: CSAREGRGYREKLFF

j_call: TRBJ2-1
v_call: TRBV6-5
cdr3_aa: CASSYFLKRSTGTQNSGEQFF

j_call: TRBJ1-1
v_call: TRBV4-1
cdr3_aa: CASSREGGRGPPGTEAFF

j_call: TRBJ1-5
v_call: TRBV27
cdr3_aa: CASREGLDQPQHF

j_call: TRBJ2-1
v_call: TRBV19
cdr3_aa: CASSIWGRNEQFF

j_call: TRBJ2-7
v_call: TRBV4-1
cdr3_aa: CASSPTGGGTYEQYF

j_call: TRBJ1-1
v_call: TRBV6-4
cdr3_aa: CASRKDGRTEAFF

j_call: TRBJ1-1
v_call: TRBV27
cdr3_aa: CASKRGTEAFF

j_call: TRBJ2-7
v_call: TRBV29-1
cdr3_aa: CSVGGPKFYEQYF

j_call: TRBJ1-5
v_call: TRBV19
cdr3_aa: CASSIEWNRASNQPQHF

j_call: TRBJ1-1
v_call: TRBV3-1
cdr3_aa: CASEGRANTEAFF

j_call: TRBJ1-2
v_call: TRBV30
cdr3_aa: CAWGGTGSFYGYTF

j_call: TRBJ2-1
v_call: TRBV5-4
cdr3_aa: CASLAPGLAGGEQFF

j_call: TRBJ2-1
v_call: TRBV7-2
cdr3_aa: CASSSLRDGEQFF

j_call: TRBJ2-7
v_call: TRBV7-9
cdr3_aa: CASSQERDEQYF

j_call: TRBJ2-1
v_call: TRBV12-3/TRBV12-4
cdr3_aa: CASSFGRDKNEQFF

j_call: TRBJ2-1
v_call: TRBV27
cdr3_aa: CASSLSSPGHSAVDEQFF

j_call: TRBJ1-3
v_call: TRBV6-5
cdr3_aa: CASSYSPEGNTIYF

j_call: TRBJ2-7
v_call: TRBV20-1
cdr3_aa: CSATQASVEQYF

j_call: TRBJ2-7
v_call: TRBV27
cdr3_aa: CASSLGASGSLGSYEQYF

j_call: TRBJ2-5
v_call: TRBV24-1
cdr3_aa: CATSDSGTGNQETQYF

j_call: TRBJ2-5
v_call: TRBV7-8
cdr3_aa: CASSLWREMTETQYF

j_call: TRBJ2-7
v_call: TRBV21-1
cdr3_aa: CASSKQYHEQYF

j_call: TRBJ2-7
v_call: TRBV6-5
cdr3_aa: CASSYSTAYEQYF